This entry features one T cell receptor beta chain sequence. Antigen: not known. The record originates from a study of shared clonotypes between healthy human individuals. Study-wide points: Against clonotypes common to all four donors, non-shared ones had lower generation probabilities.

The CDR3 is 17 amino acids. Germline values: CDR1 SGHTA, CDR2 FQGNSA. Trimming took 6 bases from V and 0 from J, leaving 17 bases between them. Original data processing: Junction-only immunoSEQ data arrived without quality scores, meaning filtering differed. The protocol was immunoSEQ multiplex PCR, while the TCRdb copy is restricted to in-frame clones and leaves out a portion. V and J calls plus clone size are reproduced from that table; the DNA served to infer D and trimming. The table has fewer than 1.6 million clones, 97% to 99% seen once. This sequence was found in a young man in good health. The sequenced sample consisted of naive CD4+ T cells sorted from blood. Subset of the sample: CD45RA+ positively selected. The rearrangement links TRBV7-2 to TRBJ1-4, with D tentatively TRBD1 (5 bases). The DNA of the CDR3 is TGTGCCAGCAGACTAGTGGGGGAATATCCAACTAATGAAAAACTGTTTTTT. Encoded protein: CASRLVGEYPTNEKLFF.